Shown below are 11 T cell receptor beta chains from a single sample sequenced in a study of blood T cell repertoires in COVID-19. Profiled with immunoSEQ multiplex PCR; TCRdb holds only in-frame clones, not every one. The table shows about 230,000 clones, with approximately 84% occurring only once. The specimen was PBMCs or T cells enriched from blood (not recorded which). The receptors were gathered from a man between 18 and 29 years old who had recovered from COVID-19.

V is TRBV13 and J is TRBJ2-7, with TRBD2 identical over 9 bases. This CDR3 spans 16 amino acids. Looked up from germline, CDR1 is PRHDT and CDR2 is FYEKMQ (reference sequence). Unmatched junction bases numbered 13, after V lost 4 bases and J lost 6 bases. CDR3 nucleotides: TGTGCCAGCAGCTCCTCGACTAGCGGCGTCCCGGGCGAGCAGTACTTC. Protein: CASSSSTSGVPGEQYF.

The CDR3 sequence is CASSLDLSSGNTIYF. The CDR3, as DNA: TGTGCCAGCAGCTTAGATCTGAGCTCTGGAAACACCATATATTTT. This chain connects TRBV9 to TRBJ1-3; D ambiguous. This CDR3 is built from 15 residues. Germline CDR1 and CDR2: SGDLS and YYNGEE. V was trimmed by 4 bases and J by 0 bases, leaving 11 bases between them.

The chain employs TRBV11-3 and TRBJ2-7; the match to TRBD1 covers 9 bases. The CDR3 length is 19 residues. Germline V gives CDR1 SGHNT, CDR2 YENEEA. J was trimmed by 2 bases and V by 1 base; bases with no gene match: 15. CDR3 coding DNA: TGTGCCAGCAGCTTAGTCTTTGAGGCCCGGGACAGGGACCCCTACGAGCAGTACTTC. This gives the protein CASSLVFEARDRDPYEQYF.

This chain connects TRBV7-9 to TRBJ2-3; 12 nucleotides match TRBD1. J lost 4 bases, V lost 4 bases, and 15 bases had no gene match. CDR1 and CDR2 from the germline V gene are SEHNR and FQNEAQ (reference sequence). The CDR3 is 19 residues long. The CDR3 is CASSSSLERGQGAPDTQYF. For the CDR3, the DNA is TGTGCCAGCAGCTCCAGCCTAGAGCGGGGACAGGGGGCTCCAGATACGCAGTATTTT.

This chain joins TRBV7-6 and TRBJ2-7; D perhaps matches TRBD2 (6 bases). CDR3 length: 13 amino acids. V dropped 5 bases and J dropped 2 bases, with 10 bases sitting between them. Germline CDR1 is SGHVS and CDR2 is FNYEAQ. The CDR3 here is CASSRDFTYEQYF. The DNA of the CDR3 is TGTGCCAGCAGCCGGGACTTTACCTACGAGCAGTACTTC.

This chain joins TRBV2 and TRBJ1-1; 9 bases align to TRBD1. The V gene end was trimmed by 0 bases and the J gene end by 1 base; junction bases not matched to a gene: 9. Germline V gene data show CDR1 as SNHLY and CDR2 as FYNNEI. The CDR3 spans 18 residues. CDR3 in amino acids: CASSEAGTGRMSNTEAFF. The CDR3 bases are TGTGCCAGCAGTGAAGCTGGGACAGGGAGAATGTCGAACACTGAAGCTTTCTTT.

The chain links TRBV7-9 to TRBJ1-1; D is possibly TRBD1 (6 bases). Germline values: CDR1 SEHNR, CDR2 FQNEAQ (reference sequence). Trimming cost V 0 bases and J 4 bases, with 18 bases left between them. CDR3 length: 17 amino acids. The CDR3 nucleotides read TGTGCCAGCAGCTTAGCCGGGGGGGGCCCGGCGGGCACTGAAGCTTTCTTT. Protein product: CASSLAGGGPAGTEAFF.

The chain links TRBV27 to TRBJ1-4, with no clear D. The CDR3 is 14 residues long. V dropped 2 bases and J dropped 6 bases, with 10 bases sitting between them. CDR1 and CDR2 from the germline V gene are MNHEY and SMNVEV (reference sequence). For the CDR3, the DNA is TGTGCCAGCAGTTTAGAGCATGAGGATGAAAAACTGTTTTTT. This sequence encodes CASSLEHEDEKLFF. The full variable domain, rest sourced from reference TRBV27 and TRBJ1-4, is EAQVTQNPRYLITVTGKKLTVTCSQNMNHEYMSWYRQDPGLGLRQIYYSMNVEVTDKGDVPEGYKVSRKEKRNFPLILESPSPNQTSLYFCASSLEHEDEKLFFGSGTQLSVL.

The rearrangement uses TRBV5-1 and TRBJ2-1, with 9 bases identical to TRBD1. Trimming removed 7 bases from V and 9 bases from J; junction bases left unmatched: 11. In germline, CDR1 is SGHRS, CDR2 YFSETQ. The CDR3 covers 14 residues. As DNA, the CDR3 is TGCGCCAGCCAGACAGGACAGGGGAATCCTGAGCAGTTCTTC. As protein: CASQTGQGNPEQFF.

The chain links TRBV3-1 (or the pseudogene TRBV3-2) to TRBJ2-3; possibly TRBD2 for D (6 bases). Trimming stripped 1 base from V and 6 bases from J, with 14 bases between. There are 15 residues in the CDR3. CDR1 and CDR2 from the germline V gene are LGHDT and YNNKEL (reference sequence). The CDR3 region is CASSQAWGGADTQYF. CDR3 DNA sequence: TGTGCCAGCAGCCAAGCGTGGGGCGGGGCGGATACGCAGTATTTT.

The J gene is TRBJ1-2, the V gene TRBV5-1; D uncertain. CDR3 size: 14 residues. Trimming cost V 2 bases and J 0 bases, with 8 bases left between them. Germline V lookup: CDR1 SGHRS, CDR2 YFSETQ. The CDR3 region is CASSFGQTNYGYTF. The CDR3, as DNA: TGCGCCAGCAGCTTTGGGCAGACTAACTATGGCTACACCTTC.